These 22 T cell receptor beta chains originate from one sample sequenced in a study of T cell responses to AZD1222 COVID-19 vaccine. Clones were read by immunoSEQ multiplex PCR, and TCRdb kept only the in-frame ones, dropping some. This table holds 75,000 to 95,000 clones, 70% to 90% found once. The sample in question was peripheral blood, obtained on day 0 of AZD1222 vaccination. The receptor source for this set is an adult in good health.

The chain uses TRBV30 and TRBJ1-2; D not certain. Deletions cut 1 base from V and 0 bases from J, with 12 bases between. Looked up from germline, CDR1 is GTSNPN and CDR2 is SVGIG (reference sequence). The length of the CDR3 is 15 residues. Here the CDR3 DNA reads TGTGCCTGGAGTGGCCCGACGGCAACTAACTATGGCTACACCTTC. It specifies CAWSGPTATNYGYTF.

The genes are TRBV7-3 and TRBJ2-5; TRBD1 matches 7 bases. CDR1 and CDR2 (germline): SGHTA, FQGTGA. V shed 6 bases, J shed 7 bases, and the junction held 14 bases outside the gene matches. The CDR3 is 15 residues long. The CDR3 region is CASSLSGQERGTQYF. As DNA, the CDR3 is TGTGCCAGCAGTTTATCCGGACAGGAGCGTGGGACCCAGTACTTC.

The chain employs TRBV12-3 or TRBV12-4 and TRBJ1-1, with D unresolved. Between the trimmed V and J ends, which lost 7 bases and 1 base, there was a span of 10 bases. The CDR3 spans 13 residues. The DNA for the CDR3 is TGTGCCAGCACCCTACAGAGGAACACTGAAGCTTTCTTT. It translates to CASTLQRNTEAFF.

This clone was seen just once. The rearrangement uses TRBV9 and TRBJ1-2, with D possibly being TRBD1 (6 bases). The CDR3 is 13 amino acids. Trimming pared 0 bases from V and 6 bases from J, leaving 9 bases between. Looked up from germline, CDR1 is SGDLS and CDR2 is YYNGEE. The CDR3 region has the DNA TGTGCCAGCAGCGTAGGGACAGAAGATGGCTACACCTTC. Its translation: CASSVGTEDGYTF. The full variable domain, in which reference TRBV9 and TRBJ1-2 provide the parts outside the CDR3, is DSGVTQTPKHLITATGQRVTLRCSPRSGDLSVYWYQQSLDQGLQFLIQYYNGEERAKGNILERFSAQQFPDLHSELNLSSLELGDSALYFCASSVGTEDGYTFGSGTRLTVV.

V and J are TRBV11-1 and TRBJ1-2, with D perhaps TRBD1 (6 bases). Germline V gene lookup returns CDR1 SGHAT and CDR2 FQDESV (reference sequence). Trimming removed 3 bases at V and 0 bases at J, with 11 bases between. The CDR3 covers 15 residues. The CDR3 reads CASSFYRDSNYGYTF. The DNA for the CDR3 is TGTGCCAGCAGCTTCTACAGGGACTCTAACTATGGCTACACCTTC.

This clone was seen once. The rearrangement joins TRBV12-3 or TRBV12-4 to TRBJ1-1, with D perhaps TRBD1 (6 bases). The germline V and J ends were trimmed by 5 bases and 5 bases, with 9 bases remaining between them. This CDR3 contains 12 residues. Written as DNA, the CDR3 is TGTGCCAGCAGTCCCACAGGGACTGAAGCTTTCTTT. This codes for CASSPTGTEAFF.

The chain combines TRBV11-3 with TRBJ2-2; D is unresolved. Germline V gene data show CDR1 as SGHNT and CDR2 as YENEEA. This CDR3 region has 15 residues. With 5 bases removed from V and 0 bases from J, the gap between germline ends came to 10 bases. CDR3 in amino acids: CASSKAPTNTGELFF. Here the CDR3 DNA reads TGTGCCAGCAGCAAGGCCCCGACGAACACCGGGGAGCTGTTTTTT.

The rearrangement links TRBV5-4 to TRBJ1-1; 12 positions agree with TRBD1. Germline V lookup: CDR1 SGHNT, CDR2 YYREEE (reference sequence). This CDR3 contains 15 residues. J was trimmed by 4 bases and V by 4 bases; bases with no gene match: 5. DNA of the CDR3: TGTGCCAGCAGCGCCGGGACAGGGGGCCGCACTGAAGCTTTCTTT. Protein: CASSAGTGGRTEAFF.

J is TRBJ1-3 and V is TRBV7-9; perhaps TRBD1 as D (5 bases). Germline CDR1 and CDR2: SEHNR and FQNEAQ (reference sequence). This CDR3 has 12 residues. V gave up 4 bases and J gave up 8 bases, with 9 bases separating them. In nucleotides, the CDR3 is TGTGCCAGCAGCTGGCAGGGTGACACCATATATTTT. Protein product: CASSWQGDTIYF.

The J gene is TRBJ2-1, the V gene TRBV7-9; D not resolved. Germline V gene data show CDR1 as SEHNR and CDR2 as FQNEAQ (reference sequence). V was cut by 3 bases and J by 8 bases, with 2 bases left in between. The length of the CDR3 is 10 residues. CDR3 nucleotide sequence: TGTGCCAGCAGCTTTGATGAGCAGTTCTTC. This sequence encodes CASSFDEQFF.

CDR3 nucleotides: TGTGCCAGCAGCGTAGAGATCACTTCCTATGGCTACACCTTC. Its protein product is CASSVEITSYGYTF. The chain has TRBV9 and TRBJ1-2; no definite D call. This CDR3 contains 14 residues. Germline-derived CDR1 and CDR2 are SGDLS and YYNGEE. Trimming left V 0 bases short and J 4 bases short, with 10 bases between.

The V call is TRBV14, the J call TRBJ1-1; no firm D call. The V end was cut by 0 bases, the J end by 4 bases, with 21 bases between. Germline loops: CDR1 SGHDN, CDR2 FVKESK. The CDR3 runs to 18 residues. The CDR3 reads CASSQDVRRPGPATEAFF. The CDR3 bases are TGTGCCAGCAGCCAAGATGTGAGGAGGCCCGGGCCAGCCACTGAAGCTTTCTTT.

This chain uses TRBV27 with TRBJ2-3; D is ambiguous. Trimming cost V 3 bases and J 2 bases, with 18 bases left between them. Germline values: CDR1 MNHEY, CDR2 SMNVEV (reference sequence). The CDR3 runs to 17 residues. CDR3 in DNA: TGTGCCAGCAGTTTTTCAAACACCGGGCCATACACAGATACGCAGTATTTT. It is translated as CASSFSNTGPYTDTQYF.

CDR3: CASSDRLAGGPVTDTQYF. The DNA for the CDR3 is TGTGCCAGCAGCGATCGACTAGCGGGGGGGCCGGTAACAGATACGCAGTATTTT. This chain joins TRBV9 and TRBJ2-3; 14 bases align to TRBD2. Trimming at V came to 3 bases and at J to 3 bases, leaving 9 bases not matched to a gene. The length of the CDR3 is 18 residues. In germline, CDR1 is SGDLS, CDR2 YYNGEE.

The chain joins TRBV14 to TRBJ2-1, with D hard to call. Germline V gene data show CDR1 as SGHDN and CDR2 as FVKESK. Trimming took off 2 bases at V and 5 bases at J, with 16 bases between the two ends. This CDR3 region has 16 residues. CDR3 sequence (DNA): TGTGCCAGCAGCCAATTATTCGGGCGCCGAAACAATGAGCAGTTCTTC. Translation: CASSQLFGRRNNEQFF.

The chain has TRBV28 and TRBJ1-4; the D gene is possibly TRBD1 (5 bases). V was pared by 9 bases and J by 6 bases, with 14 bases between. From germline, CDR1 is MDHEN and CDR2 SYDVKM. This CDR3 region has 13 residues. CDR3 in amino acids: CASLAWGDEKLFF. In nucleotides, the CDR3 is TGTGCCAGTCTCGCCTGGGGGGATGAAAAACTGTTTTTT.

This chain uses TRBV9 with TRBJ1-3; D is unresolved. The CDR3 length is 15 residues. Germline CDR1 is SGDLS and CDR2 is YYNGEE. V shed 0 bases and J shed 3 bases, with 10 bases lying between them. The CDR3 region has the DNA TGTGCCAGCAGCGTAGCGACCTCGAATGGAAACACCATATATTTT. This encodes CASSVATSNGNTIYF.

CDR3 in amino acids: CASSQDSQLDGYTF. The CDR3 nucleotides are TGCGCCAGCAGCCAAGATTCACAGTTAGATGGCTACACCTTC. The J gene is TRBJ1-2, the V gene TRBV4-3; D is undetermined. Trimming removed 0 bases from V and 6 bases from J, with 11 bases in between. Germline values: CDR1 LGHNA, CDR2 YSLEER. The CDR3 spans 14 residues.

The rearrangement joins TRBV7-8 to TRBJ1-1; D uncertain. The CDR3 sequence is 11 residues long. Germline V gene sequence: CDR1 SGHVS, CDR2 FQNEAQ. Trimming removed 8 bases from V and 3 bases from J, with 7 bases in between. Here the CDR3 reads CASVTDTEAFF. The CDR3 bases are TGTGCCAGCGTCACGGACACTGAAGCTTTCTTT. Supplemented by reference TRBV7-8 and TRBJ1-1, the full variable domain reads GAGVSQSPRYKVAKRGQDVALRCDPISGHVSLFWYQQALGQGPEFLTYFQNEAQLDKSGLPSDRFFAERPEGSVSTLKIQRTQQEDSAVYLCASVTDTEAFFGQGTRLTVV.

The V gene is TRBV7-9, the J gene TRBJ2-5, with 9 bases lining up with TRBD2. V shed 5 bases and J 5 bases; nucleotides not matched to a gene: 12. Germline assignment: CDR1 SEHNR and CDR2 FQNEAQ (reference sequence). This CDR3 region has 16 residues. This chain's CDR3 is CASSPQGPSGVETQYF. In nucleotides, the CDR3 is TGTGCCAGCAGCCCTCAGGGTCCTAGCGGGGTGGAGACCCAGTACTTC.

The chain recombines TRBV23-1 with TRBJ1-5; 7 bases are a match to TRBD1. TRBV23-1 is designated an ORF whose function remains uncertain. After removal of 6 bases from V and 5 bases from J, the junction contained 10 bases not matched to a gene. This CDR3 is built from 15 residues. This chain's CDR3 is CASSPPARGDQPQHF. In DNA, the CDR3 is TGCGCCAGCAGCCCACCAGCCAGGGGGGATCAGCCCCAGCATTTT.

This clone was seen once. The CDR3 here is CAARRTASEKLFF. The CDR3 coding sequence is TGTGCCGCCCGCCGGACCGCAAGTGAAAAACTGTTTTTT. The chain joins TRBV2 to TRBJ1-4; D call uncertain. The CDR3 loop spans 13 amino acids. Germline V CDR1 and CDR2: SNHLY, FYNNEI. The V end lost 11 bases, the J end lost 7 bases, and 17 bases lay between the germline ends.